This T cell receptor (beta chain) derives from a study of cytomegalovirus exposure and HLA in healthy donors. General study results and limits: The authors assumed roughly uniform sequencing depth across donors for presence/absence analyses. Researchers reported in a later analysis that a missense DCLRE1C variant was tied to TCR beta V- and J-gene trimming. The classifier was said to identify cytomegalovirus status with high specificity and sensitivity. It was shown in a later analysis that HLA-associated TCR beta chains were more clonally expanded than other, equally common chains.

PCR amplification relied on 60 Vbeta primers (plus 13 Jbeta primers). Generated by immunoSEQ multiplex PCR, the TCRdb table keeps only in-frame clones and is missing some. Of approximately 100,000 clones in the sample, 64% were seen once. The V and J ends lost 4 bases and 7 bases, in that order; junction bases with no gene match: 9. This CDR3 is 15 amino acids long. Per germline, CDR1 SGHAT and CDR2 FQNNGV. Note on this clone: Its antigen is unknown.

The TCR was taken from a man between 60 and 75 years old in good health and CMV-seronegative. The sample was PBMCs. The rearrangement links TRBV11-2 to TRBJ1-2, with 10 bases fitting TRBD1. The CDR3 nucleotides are TGTGCCAGCAGCTCGACCTTCCGGGACAGGGGTGGCTACACCTTC. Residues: CASSSTFRDRGGYTF. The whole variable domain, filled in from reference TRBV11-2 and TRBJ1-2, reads EAGVAQSPRYKIIEKRQSVAFWCNPISGHATLYWYQQILGQGPKLLIQFQNNGVVDDSQLPKDRFSAERLKGVDSTLKIQPAKLEDSAVYLCASSSTFRDRGGYTFGSGTRLTVV.